Listed below are T cell receptor beta chains from one sample, sequenced in a study of CD8 T cells in Susac syndrome. TCRdb independently ran MiXCR on the immunoSEQ multiplex PCR reads; one entry per CDR3 protein. Of roughly 180,000 distinct CDR3 sequences in the sample, around 96% were seen once. Specimen: CD4+ T cells from PBMCs. The origin of the receptors is a human donor in good health. The CDR3 runs from the conserved cysteine through the conserved F or W. Each record gives: clone size, V gene, D gene, J gene, CDR3 protein, CDR3 DNA. A D gene is named only where the DNA matches it firmly. Size is stated for part of the rows, as once, few or many counts, or as a class when the clone is expanded.

clone_size: NA
v_call: TRBV24-1
d_call: NA
j_call: TRBJ2-2
cdr3_aa: CATKGHNTGELFF
cdr3_nt: TGTGCCACCAAGGGACACAACACCGGGGAGCTGTTTTTT

clone_size: NA
v_call: TRBV15
d_call: NA
j_call: TRBJ2-3
cdr3_aa: CATSRDRNTDTQYF
cdr3_nt: TGTGCCACCAGCAGAGATCGTAACACAGATACGCAGTATTTT

clone_size: NA
v_call: TRBV15
d_call: NA
j_call: TRBJ1-4
cdr3_aa: CATSRGGDDEKLFF
cdr3_nt: TGTGCCACCAGCAGAGGAGGGGACGATGAAAAACTGTTTTTT

clone_size: NA
v_call: TRBV4-3
d_call: NA
j_call: TRBJ2-2
cdr3_aa: CASSQSGFRAAQGELFF
cdr3_nt: TGCGCCAGCAGCCAGAGCGGATTCCGGGCCGCCCAAGGGGAGCTGTTTTTT

clone_size: NA
v_call: TRBV29-1
d_call: NA
j_call: TRBJ2-1
cdr3_aa: CSVRLADTYNEQFF
cdr3_nt: TGCAGCGTCCGGTTGGCGGATACCTACAATGAGCAGTTCTTC

clone_size: NA
v_call: TRBV5-1
d_call: NA
j_call: TRBJ2-6
cdr3_aa: CASSVGTGANVLTF
cdr3_nt: TGCGCCAGCAGCGTGGGTACTGGGGCCAACGTCCTGACTTTC

clone_size: NA
v_call: TRBV6-5
d_call: NA
j_call: TRBJ2-5
cdr3_aa: CASSYSIGSVETQYF
cdr3_nt: TGTGCCAGCAGTTACTCGATCGGGAGTGTAGAGACCCAGTACTTC

clone_size: NA
v_call: TRBV29-1
d_call: NA
j_call: TRBJ2-2
cdr3_aa: CSVEPLGANTGELFF
cdr3_nt: TGCAGCGTTGAGCCCTTAGGGGCGAACACCGGGGAGCTGTTTTTT

clone_size: NA
v_call: TRBV5-1
d_call: NA
j_call: TRBJ1-4
cdr3_aa: CASSLNSGRAEKLFF
cdr3_nt: TGCGCCAGCAGCTTAAACTCGGGGCGCGCGGAAAAACTGTTTTTT

clone_size: once
v_call: TRBV14
d_call: TRBD2
j_call: TRBJ2-1
cdr3_aa: CASSLLREGNEQFF
cdr3_nt: TGTGCCAGCAGCCTCCTAAGGGAGGGCAATGAGCAGTTCTTC

clone_size: NA
v_call: TRBV28
d_call: TRBD2
j_call: TRBJ2-1
cdr3_aa: CASSLVSGRVHEQFF
cdr3_nt: TGTGCCAGCAGTTTGGTCAGCGGGAGGGTGCATGAGCAGTTCTTC

clone_size: NA
v_call: TRBV20-1
d_call: NA
j_call: TRBJ2-7
cdr3_aa: CSARARSSYEQYF
cdr3_nt: TGCAGTGCTAGGGCCCGCAGCTCCTACGAGCAGTACTTC

clone_size: NA
v_call: TRBV6-1
d_call: TRBD1
j_call: TRBJ2-4
cdr3_aa: CASILRRRRGRGNIQYF
cdr3_nt: TGTGCCAGCATCTTACGTAGGCGCAGGGGGCGCGGGAACATTCAGTACTTC

clone_size: NA
v_call: TRBV6-2/TRBV6-3
d_call: NA
j_call: TRBJ2-7
cdr3_aa: CASRLVAEQYF
cdr3_nt: TGTGCCAGCAGGCTGGTGGCTGAGCAGTACTTC

clone_size: NA
v_call: TRBV30
d_call: TRBD1
j_call: TRBJ2-5
cdr3_aa: CAWSGQGRSETQYF
cdr3_nt: TGTGCCTGGAGTGGACAGGGTAGATCGGAGACCCAGTACTTC

clone_size: NA
v_call: TRBV29-1
d_call: TRBD2
j_call: TRBJ2-1
cdr3_aa: CSVSSGRAGEQFF
cdr3_nt: TGCAGCGTTTCGAGCGGGAGGGCGGGTGAGCAGTTCTTC

clone_size: once
v_call: TRBV9
d_call: NA
j_call: TRBJ2-1
cdr3_aa: CASSVASRINEQFF
cdr3_nt: TGTGCCAGCAGCGTGGCTAGCAGGATCAATGAGCAGTTCTTC

clone_size: NA
v_call: TRBV20-1
d_call: NA
j_call: TRBJ2-1
cdr3_aa: CSTTGESYEQFF
cdr3_nt: TGCAGTACAACGGGAGAATCTTATGAGCAGTTCTTC

clone_size: NA
v_call: TRBV29-1
d_call: NA
j_call: TRBJ1-4
cdr3_aa: CSVGEGSRINEKLFF
cdr3_nt: TGCAGCGTGGGTGAAGGATCTAGGATTAATGAAAAACTGTTTTTT

clone_size: NA
v_call: TRBV5-1
d_call: TRBD2
j_call: TRBJ2-1
cdr3_aa: CASSPCASGYNEQFF
cdr3_nt: TGCGCCAGCAGTCCCTGCGCTAGCGGATACAATGAGCAGTTCTTC

clone_size: NA
v_call: TRBV19
d_call: NA
j_call: TRBJ2-4
cdr3_aa: CASSQAENIQYF
cdr3_nt: TGTGCCAGTAGTCAGGCAGAAAACATTCAGTACTTC

clone_size: NA
v_call: TRBV7-8
d_call: TRBD2
j_call: TRBJ2-3
cdr3_aa: CASSQRASGSPVGQYF
cdr3_nt: TGTGCCAGCAGCCAGCGGGCTAGCGGCAGCCCAGTAGGGCAGTATTTT

clone_size: NA
v_call: TRBV6-6
d_call: NA
j_call: TRBJ2-7
cdr3_aa: CASSYGIDYEQYF
cdr3_nt: TGTGCCAGCAGTTACGGCATAGACTACGAGCAGTACTTC

clone_size: NA
v_call: TRBV9
d_call: TRBD1
j_call: TRBJ2-1
cdr3_aa: CASSIQPGQGREQFF
cdr3_nt: TGTGCCAGCAGCATACAACCGGGACAGGGAAGGGAGCAGTTCTTC

clone_size: many
v_call: TRBV12-3/TRBV12-4
d_call: NA
j_call: TRBJ2-3
cdr3_aa: CASSLADTQYF
cdr3_nt: TGTGCCAGCAGTTTGGCAGATACGCAGTATTTT

clone_size: NA
v_call: TRBV7-2
d_call: NA
j_call: TRBJ1-5
cdr3_aa: CASSLDDQPQHF
cdr3_nt: TGTGCCAGCAGCTTAGACGATCAGCCCCAGCATTTT

clone_size: NA
v_call: TRBV29-1
d_call: TRBD1
j_call: TRBJ1-1
cdr3_aa: CSAKLTGIEAFF
cdr3_nt: TGCAGCGCCAAACTGACAGGGATTGAAGCTTTCTTT

clone_size: once
v_call: TRBV29-1
d_call: NA
j_call: TRBJ1-1
cdr3_aa: CSVRALNTEAFF
cdr3_nt: TGCAGCGTTAGGGCTCTGAACACTGAAGCTTTCTTT